The clone carrying this T cell receptor (beta chain) was recorded at least ten times. This specimen belongs to a study of T cells in Graves' hyperthyroidism and ophthalmopathy. CDR1 DFQATT and CDR2 SNEGSKA come from the germline V gene (reference sequence). The CDR3 has 13 residues. With V trimmed by 4 bases and J by 1 base, 1 base remained unmatched. There were TCR beta CDR3 regions amplified from RNA transcripts. The HTBI primer set served for first-round RT-PCR of the TCR CDR3. TCRdb redid the calling of the multiplex PCR reads with MiXCR, one entry per CDR3 protein. The table includes approximately 870,000 distinct CDR3 sequences, about 38% detected once.

Sequenced: blood. The chain combines TRBV20-1 with TRBJ2-7, with 10 bases aligning to TRBD2. This sequence originates from a man between 18 and 35 years old with Graves' hyperthyroidism. The CDR3 DNA follows: TGCAGTGCTACTAGCGGGAGTTCCTACGAGCAGTACTTC. Translated: CSATSGSSYEQYF.